This T cell receptor beta chain was sequenced during a study of T cells after yellow fever vaccination. Study as a whole: In the case of low-cell-number fractions, SMART-Seq v4 Ultra Low Input was used for preparation.

The authors made TCR cDNA by 5'RACE template switching, adding a universal primer site and UMIs. Each CDR3 protein is one row after TCRdb ran MiXCR on the 5' RACE reads. The table records around 310,000 distinct CDR3 sequences, 3.6% of them present only once. Germline-derived CDR1 and CDR2 are LGHDT and YNNKEL (reference sequence). The J segment lost 2 bases and the V segment lost 4 bases, leaving 11 bases of the junction unmatched. This CDR3 has 17 amino acids. Points from the study as a whole: Weaker, the secondary response had a peak occurring faster, on day 5 versus 15. Post-booster reappearance was seen for most primary-vaccination clones (about 96% CD4, 75% to 90% CD8).

This clonotype was found a few times. Its antigen remains unidentified. This chain uses TRBV3-1 with TRBJ2-3; 8 positions match TRBD2. This clonotype originated in a man between 18 and 29 years old who received the YFV17D yellow fever vaccine. Source: PBMCs, taken on the day of the yellow fever booster vaccination. CDR3 in amino acids: CASSLRGGLVTTDTQYF. The CDR3 coding sequence is TGTGCCAGCAGCCTTCGGGGGGGCCTCGTAACCACAGATACGCAGTATTTT.